Given below is one TCR beta chain in context. Its specificity is not known. The data stem from a study of blood T cells in healthy people across ages. Whole-study findings and limits: Without sorted subsets, naive and antigen-experienced compartments could not be conclusively compared. Unknown CMV status may confound age-related changes in expanded clones.

Every sample gave at least 5.5 micrograms of total RNA when it was extracted. Together with a sample-barcoded 5' primer, a J-beta primer mix was included in a second PCR lasting roughly 6 to 12 cycles. Each CDR3 protein is one row after TCRdb ran MiXCR on the 5' RACE reads. The repertoire holds around 580,000 distinct CDR3 sequences, with more than 45% as singletons. This CDR3 has 11 amino acids. Trimming shortened V by 3 bases and J by 8 bases, and 7 bases separated the two germline ends. The V gene's germline CDR1 is LGHDT and CDR2 YNNKEL (reference sequence). The chain is built from TRBV3-1 and TRBJ1-2; a weak D match, TRBD1 (6 bases). The clonotype originates from a man aged 80 or over in good health. Sequencing input: blood. CDR3 nucleotide sequence: TGTGCCAGCAGCCAGCAGGGGGGCTACACCTTC. Amino acids: CASSQQGGYTF.